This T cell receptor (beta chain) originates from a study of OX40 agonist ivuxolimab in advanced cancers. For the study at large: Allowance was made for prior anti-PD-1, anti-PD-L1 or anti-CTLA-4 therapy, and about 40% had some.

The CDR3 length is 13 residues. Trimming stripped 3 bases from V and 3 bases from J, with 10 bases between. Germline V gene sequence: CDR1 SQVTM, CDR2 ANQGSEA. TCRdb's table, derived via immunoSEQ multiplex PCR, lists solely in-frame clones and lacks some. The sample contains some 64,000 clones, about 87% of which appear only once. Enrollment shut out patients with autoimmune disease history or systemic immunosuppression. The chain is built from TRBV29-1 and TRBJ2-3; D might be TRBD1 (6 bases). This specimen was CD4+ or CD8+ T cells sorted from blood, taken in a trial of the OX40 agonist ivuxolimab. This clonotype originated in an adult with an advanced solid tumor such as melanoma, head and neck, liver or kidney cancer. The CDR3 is CSVEVTGTDTQYF. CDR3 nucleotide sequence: TGCAGCGTTGAGGTCACAGGGACAGATACGCAGTATTTT.